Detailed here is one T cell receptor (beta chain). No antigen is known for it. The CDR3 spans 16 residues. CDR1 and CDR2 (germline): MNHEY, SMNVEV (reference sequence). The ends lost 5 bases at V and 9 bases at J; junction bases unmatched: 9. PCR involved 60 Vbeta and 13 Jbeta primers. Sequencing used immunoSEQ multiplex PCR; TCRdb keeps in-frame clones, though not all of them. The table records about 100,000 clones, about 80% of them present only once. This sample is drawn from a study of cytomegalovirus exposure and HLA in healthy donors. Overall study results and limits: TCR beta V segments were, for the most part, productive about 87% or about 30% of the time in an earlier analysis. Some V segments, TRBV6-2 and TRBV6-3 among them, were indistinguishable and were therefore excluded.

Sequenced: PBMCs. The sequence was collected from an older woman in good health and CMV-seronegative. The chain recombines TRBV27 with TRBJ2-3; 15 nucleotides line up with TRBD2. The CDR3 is CASSPLGTSGGRTQYF. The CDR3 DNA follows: TGTGCCAGCAGTCCCTTAGGGACTAGCGGGGGGAGGACGCAGTATTTT.